The present TCR beta chain was sequenced within a study of blood T cell repertoires in COVID-19. Study context: T cells, B-cell-depleted T cells, or PBMCs supplied cDNA or gDNA.

The CDR3 is 13 amino acids. The trim removed 11 bases at V and 10 bases at J, leaving 10 bases unmatched. CDR1 and CDR2 (germline): SNHLY, FYNNEI. Using immunoSEQ multiplex PCR, the repertoire was profiled, and TCRdb retains in-frame clones only, with some absent. This table holds under 75,000 clones, over 70% found once. This sequence originates from a woman between 45 and 60 years old with active or convalescent COVID-19. Sequenced material: peripheral blood. This sequence joins TRBV2 and TRBJ1-6; 8 positions match TRBD1. Here the CDR3 DNA reads TGTGCCGGATCCGGGACAGGTGGCTCACCCCTCCACTTT. Amino acids: CAGSGTGGSPLHF.